These 28 T cell receptor beta chains originate from one sample sequenced in a study of blood T cell repertoires in COVID-19. Profiling relied on immunoSEQ multiplex PCR, and the TCRdb table lists in-frame clones only, not all of them. The data show 250,000 to 300,000 clones, 70% to 90% seen once. Sample: peripheral blood. The receptors derive from a woman in her 30s with COVID-19, enrolled during active disease.

V is TRBV18 and J is TRBJ2-3, with 8 bases identical to TRBD2. V dropped 3 bases and J dropped 5; count of bases not matched to a gene: 10. From germline, CDR1 is KGHSH and CDR2 LQKENI. The CDR3 spans 16 residues. CDR3 coding DNA: TGTGCCAGCTCACCGTTCTCGGGGGGGGCTGGAGATACGCAGTATTTT. This encodes CASSPFSGGAGDTQYF.

The DNA for the CDR3 is TGCGCCAGCAGTAGAAGCGTGTATGGATCACCCCTCCACTTT. As protein: CASSRSVYGSPLHF. This sequence joins TRBV10-1 and TRBJ1-6; D is unresolved. Trimming took 5 bases from V and 10 from J, leaving 15 bases between them. This CDR3 has 14 amino acids. The germline CDR1 and CDR2 sequences are WNHNN and SYGVQD (reference sequence).

The genes are TRBV6-5 and TRBJ1-6; TRBD1 matches at 7 bases. J lost 8 bases, V lost 6 bases, and 4 bases had no gene match. This CDR3 comprises 13 residues. Germline V gene data show CDR1 as MNHEY and CDR2 as SVGAGI. The CDR3 DNA follows: TGTGCCAGCAGACCACAGGGGCATTCACCCCTCCACTTT. It is translated as CASRPQGHSPLHF.

This clone was recorded once. The V and J genes are TRBV6-2 or TRBV6-3 and TRBJ2-7; tentative D call: TRBD1 (5 bases). V was shortened by 4 bases and J by 3 bases, with 19 bases between the two germline ends. Germline CDR1 and CDR2: MNHEY and SVGEGT. This CDR3 comprises 16 residues. In DNA form, the CDR3 reads TGTGCCAGCAGTTTACCGAGGACATCCGTCTTCTACGAGCAGTACTTC. Translating it yields CASSLPRTSVFYEQYF.

The chain recombines TRBV28 with TRBJ1-4; TRBD1 aligns across 8 bases. The CDR3 has 14 amino acids. In germline, CDR1 is MDHEN, CDR2 SYDVKM. V was pared by 8 bases and J by 8 bases, with 10 bases of the junction left unmatched. CDR3 in DNA: TGTGCCAGCCGTAACGCAGGGGGCATCGAAAAACTGTTTTTT. This sequence encodes CASRNAGGIEKLFF.

The chain uses TRBV5-4 and TRBJ1-2; D is undetermined. CDR1 is SGHNT and CDR2 is YYREEE in the germline V gene (reference sequence). CDR3 length: 13 residues. V gave up 3 bases and J gave up 8 bases, with 14 bases separating them. This CDR3 is CASSSQRSSGYTF. CDR3 coding DNA: TGTGCCAGCAGCTCCCAGCGGTCCTCGGGCTACACCTTC.

V gene TRBV19 combines with J gene TRBJ1-2; no clear D. The germline gives CDR1 LNHDA, CDR2 SQIVND (reference sequence). This CDR3 contains 15 residues. Trimming removed 7 bases from V and 6 bases from J, with 21 bases in between. The CDR3 region has the DNA TGTGCCAGTATGAGTGGTGTCCCTTATATTGATGGCTACACCTTC. It codes for CASMSGVPYIDGYTF.

This clone showed up just once. V and J are TRBV24-1 and TRBJ2-5; TRBD1 matches at 8 bases. The V and J ends lost 5 bases and 5 bases, in that order; junction bases with no gene match: 12. This CDR3 is built from 16 residues. Germline CDR1 and CDR2: KGHDR and SFDVKD. This CDR3 reads CATSADRTGLVETQYF. In nucleotides, the CDR3 is TGTGCCACCAGTGCGGACAGGACAGGGCTTGTTGAGACCCAGTACTTC.

The chain recombines TRBV24-1 with TRBJ1-2; 7 bases fit TRBD1. The ends lost 6 bases at V and 4 bases at J; junction bases unmatched: 10. CDR1 is KGHDR, CDR2 SFDVKD, per germline. The CDR3 spans 15 residues. The CDR3 region is CATSTQVGTVYGYTF. DNA of the CDR3: TGTGCCACCAGTACCCAAGTCGGGACAGTCTATGGCTACACCTTC.

The chain joins TRBV20-1 to TRBJ2-7; TRBD1 matches at 8 bases. Germline trimming cut 3 bases from V and 7 bases from J; bases unmatched to any gene: 11. The V gene's germline CDR1 is DFQATT and CDR2 SNEGSKA (reference sequence). This CDR3 contains 14 residues. The CDR3: CSASVGRGLEEQYF. The CDR3 DNA follows: TGCAGTGCTAGTGTAGGCAGGGGGCTTGAAGAGCAGTACTTC.

This chain joins TRBV7-8 and TRBJ2-2; a weak D match, TRBD1 (6 bases). Deletions cut 2 bases from V and 0 bases from J, with 10 bases between. Germline V gene sequence: CDR1 SGHVS, CDR2 FQNEAQ. The CDR3 has 16 amino acids. The CDR3, as DNA: TGTGCCAGCAGCTTAAGGACAGTTACGAACACCGGGGAGCTGTTTTTT. This sequence encodes CASSLRTVTNTGELFF.

This chain joins TRBV7-6 and TRBJ2-2; perhaps TRBD2 as D (5 bases). V lost 0 bases to trimming and J lost 4 bases, with 12 bases between them. The CDR3 length is 16 residues. Germline V CDR1 and CDR2: SGHVS, FNYEAQ. The CDR3: CASSLASFGLTGELFF. Here the CDR3 DNA reads TGTGCCAGCAGCTTAGCGTCTTTTGGACTCACCGGGGAGCTGTTTTTT.

The rearrangement uses TRBV18 and TRBJ1-1, with D possibly TRBD1 on 5 matching bases. Germline assignment: CDR1 KGHSH and CDR2 LQKENI. Trimming removed 2 bases from V and 8 bases from J, with 27 bases in between. The CDR3 runs 18 residues. CDR3 sequence reads: CASSPTRGGTHPSREAFF. DNA for the CDR3: TGTGCCAGCTCACCAACTAGGGGCGGGACCCACCCATCGAGGGAAGCTTTCTTT. Full variable domain (missing parts from reference TRBV18 and TRBJ1-1): NAGVMQNPRHLVRRRGQEARLRCSPMKGHSHVYWYRQLPEEGLKFMVYLQKENIIDESGMPKERFSAEFPKEGPSILRIQQVVRGDSAAYFCASSPTRGGTHPSREAFFGQGTRLTVV.

The chain has TRBV19 and TRBJ2-1; tentatively, D is TRBD2 (7 bases). In germline, CDR1 is LNHDA, CDR2 SQIVND (reference sequence). This CDR3 is 15 amino acids long. V lost 6 bases and J lost 0, with 12 bases in between. DNA of the CDR3: TGTGCCAGTAGGGGGGGGCCCAGCTCCTACAATGAGCAGTTCTTC. Its protein is CASRGGPSSYNEQFF.

V usage is TRBV28 and J usage is TRBJ2-1, with TRBD2 matching 9 bases. This CDR3 spans 17 amino acids. Germline V gives CDR1 MDHEN, CDR2 SYDVKM. J gave up 9 bases and V 4 bases, and 16 bases lay outside the gene matches. The DNA of the CDR3 is TGTGCCAGCAGTTACCGGAGAGTTCCGGGACTAGCAGTTGAGCAGTTCTTC. Its protein product is CASSYRRVPGLAVEQFF.

The chain joins TRBV9 to TRBJ1-6; D is uncertain. V lost 3 bases and J 0 bases, leaving 16 bases between the germline ends. Germline V gene data show CDR1 as SGDLS and CDR2 as YYNGEE. The CDR3 runs to 18 residues. The CDR3 region is CASSAQTRVSSYNSPLHF. The CDR3 nucleotides read TGTGCCAGCAGCGCCCAGACTCGGGTCAGCTCCTATAATTCACCCCTCCACTTT.

This sequence joins TRBV19 and TRBJ1-6, with D maybe TRBD1 (5 bases). The CDR3 spans 13 residues. Trimming took off 7 bases at V and 8 bases at J, with 12 bases between the two ends. In germline, CDR1 is LNHDA, CDR2 SQIVND (reference sequence). The CDR3 sequence: CASNTGRDSPLHF. CDR3 bases: TGTGCCAGTAATACAGGTCGCGATTCACCCCTCCACTTT.

The CDR3 coding sequence is TGTGCCAGTACCGAGGGACACCCCCCCGAAGCTTTCTTT. This sequence encodes CASTEGHPPEAFF. This rearrangement joins TRBV19 to TRBJ1-1; weak D call: TRBD1 (6 bases). The germline V gene has CDR1 LNHDA and CDR2 SQIVND (reference sequence). The CDR3 runs to 13 residues. The V end was cut by 7 bases, the J end by 8 bases, with 17 bases between.

The chain carries TRBV7-2 and TRBJ2-3; TRBD2 matches 12 bases. CDR1 and CDR2 (germline): SGHTA, FQGNSA. Trimming took 4 bases from V and 2 from J; bases not matched to a gene: 13. The length of the CDR3 is 19 residues. The CDR3 here is CASSYGGATSGGYTDTQYF. The CDR3 coding sequence is TGTGCCAGCAGCTATGGAGGGGCGACTAGCGGGGGTTACACAGATACGCAGTATTTT.

This clone was counted a few times. The chain has TRBV4-1 and TRBJ1-5, with TRBD1 as a possible D gene (6 bases). The CDR3 loop spans 15 amino acids. V was trimmed by 4 bases and J by 0 bases, leaving 10 bases between them. Germline CDR1 is MGHRA and CDR2 is YSYEKL. The CDR3 here is CASSRRGFSNQPQHF. CDR3 coding DNA: TGCGCCAGCAGCCGCAGGGGCTTTAGCAATCAGCCCCAGCATTTT.

V gene TRBV12-3 or TRBV12-4 combines with J gene TRBJ1-5; no clear D gene. The CDR3 consists of 13 residues. V was clipped by 6 bases and J by 9 bases, with 15 bases between them. CDR3: CASRSGLYGPQHF. CDR3 nucleotides: TGTGCCAGCAGGAGCGGGTTGTATGGGCCCCAGCATTTT.

This rearrangement joins TRBV11-2 to TRBJ1-1; weak D call: TRBD1 (5 bases). CDR3 length: 14 amino acids. From germline, CDR1 is SGHAT and CDR2 FQNNGV. V was cut by 5 bases and J by 0 bases, with 10 bases left in between. CDR3 sequence reads: CASSLAGMNTEAFF. The CDR3 region has the DNA TGTGCCAGCAGCCTCGCAGGGATGAACACTGAAGCTTTCTTT.

The CDR3 reads CASSWERGGADTQYF. CDR3 sequence (DNA): TGCGCCAGCAGCTGGGAGCGGGGGGGCGCGGATACGCAGTATTTT. The chain couples TRBV5-1 to TRBJ2-3, with 10 bases matching TRBD2. The CDR3 has 15 amino acids. Trimming at V came to 3 bases and at J to 6 bases, leaving 7 bases not matched to a gene. The germline V gene has CDR1 SGHRS and CDR2 YFSETQ.

The chain uses TRBV7-4 and TRBJ2-7, with TRBD1 identical over 7 bases. In germline, CDR1 is SGHVT, CDR2 SQSDAQ. J lost 5 bases, V lost 5 bases, and 12 bases had no gene match. This CDR3 spans 15 amino acids. The CDR3 region has the DNA TGTGCCAGCAGCACGGGGACAGTTTGTTTCCACGAGCAGTACTTC. Protein: CASSTGTVCFHEQYF.

V gene TRBV7-9 combines with J gene TRBJ2-1, with TRBD2 matching 12 bases. The J segment lost 8 bases and the V segment lost 4 bases, leaving 3 bases of the junction unmatched. This CDR3 contains 14 residues. Germline CDR1 is SEHNR and CDR2 is FQNEAQ (reference sequence). This CDR3 is CASSSLAGGHEQFF. The CDR3 DNA follows: TGTGCCAGCAGCTCACTAGCGGGGGGACATGAGCAGTTCTTC.

This chain links TRBV6-5 with TRBJ2-7; D not certain. Between the trimmed V and J ends, which lost 8 bases and 2 bases, there was a span of 13 bases. CDR1 MNHEY and CDR2 SVGAGI come from the germline V gene. This CDR3 has 13 amino acids. The CDR3 spells CASLTSVTYEQYF. In DNA, the CDR3 is TGTGCCAGCCTCACTTCTGTAACCTACGAGCAGTACTTC.

The chain recombines TRBV6-5 with TRBJ2-7; 10 positions match TRBD1. The V gene's germline CDR1 is MNHEY and CDR2 SVGAGI. The CDR3 has 15 residues. The ends lost 2 bases at V and 3 bases at J; junction bases unmatched: 4. DNA for the CDR3: TGTGCCAGCAGTTACGGACAGGGGGGAGGCTACGAGCAGTACTTC. Encoded protein: CASSYGQGGGYEQYF.

The chain has TRBV5-1 and TRBJ1-2; 8 nucleotides line up with TRBD1. J gave up 4 bases and V 2 bases, and 4 bases lay outside the gene matches. The germline V gene has CDR1 SGHRS and CDR2 YFSETQ. CDR3 length: 14 amino acids. CDR3 DNA: TGCGCCAGCAGCTTTGCGACAGGGGCCTATGGCTACACCTTC. This sequence encodes CASSFATGAYGYTF.